One T cell receptor (beta chain) is described in this entry. Antigen: not known. Some clones are missing from TCRdb's copy, which holds only in-frame ones; the method was immunoSEQ multiplex PCR. Of tens of thousands of clones listed, approximately 89% are singletons. On cycle 4 day 1 and cycle 7 day 1, as well as at baseline, blood was sampled. Trimming removed 10 bases at V and 7 bases at J, with 13 bases between. This CDR3 has 12 residues. Germline assignment: CDR1 MNHNY and CDR2 SVGAGI (reference sequence). This record belongs to a study of OX40 agonist ivuxolimab in advanced cancers. Study-wide context: Treatment of patients was with ivuxolimab, an agonistic anti-OX40 (CD134) antibody. Partial response was recorded in three patients: one hepatocellular carcinoma and two cutaneous melanoma cases.

Whole-study results and caveats: At 0.1-3.0 mg/kg, partial responders had clonal expansion among the lowest observed.

This receptor was taken from an adult with an advanced solid tumor such as melanoma, head and neck, liver or kidney cancer. Sequenced here: CD4+ or CD8+ T cells sorted from blood, sampled in a trial of the OX40 agonist ivuxolimab. V gene TRBV6-6 combines with J gene TRBJ2-2, with D maybe TRBD1 (5 bases). The CDR3 loop is CATQLTGGELFF. In DNA form, the CDR3 reads TGTGCCACCCAGCTTACAGGCGGGGAGCTGTTTTTT.